The 14 T cell receptor beta chains presented below share a single source sample, sequenced in a study of blood T cells in healthy people across ages. Combining a sample-barcoded 5' primer with a J-beta primer mix, a second PCR ran for roughly 7 to 11 cycles. TCRdb itself ran the 5' RACE reads through MiXCR, one entry per CDR3 protein. The data show 1.2 million to 1.5 million distinct CDR3 sequences, with about 43% seen just once and roughly 8.2% held by the top ten. Sequenced sample: blood. The origin of the receptors is a woman aged 18-35 years in good health.

This clonotype was recorded a few times. The CDR3 spells CASSFIAGAADTQYF. CDR3 sequence (DNA): TGTGCCAGCAGCTTTATCGCGGGGGCTGCCGATACGCAGTATTTT. V and J are TRBV7-2 and TRBJ2-3, with D possibly matching TRBD2 (7 bases). The germline CDR1 and CDR2 sequences are SGHTA and FQGNSA. V was shortened by 3 bases and J by 6 bases, with 16 bases between the two germline ends. The CDR3 has 15 amino acids. Complete variable domain (other parts from reference TRBV7-2 and TRBJ2-3): GAGVSQSPSNKVTEKGKDVELRCDPISGHTALYWYRQSLGQGLEFLIYFQGNSAPDKSGLPSDRFSAERTGGSVSTLTIQRTQQEDSAVYLCASSFIAGAADTQYFGPGTRLTVL.

This clonotype was counted between two and nine times. The V and J genes are TRBV7-2 and TRBJ2-1; possible D gene TRBD1, 5 bases. CDR3 size: 15 residues. Between the trimmed V and J ends, which lost 4 bases and 5 bases, there was a span of 15 bases. CDR1 and CDR2 from the germline V gene are SGHTA and FQGNSA. This chain's CDR3 is CASSSQVLLDNEQFF. CDR3 DNA sequence: TGTGCCAGCAGCTCACAGGTATTGCTCGACAATGAGCAGTTCTTC.

This clonotype was picked up a small number of times. One end of the junction does not line up with germline, which may come from a read error. The chain uses TRBV15 and TRBJ2-5, with D perhaps TRBD2 (6 bases). The CDR3 sequence is 12 residues long. Looked up from germline, CDR1 is LNHNV and CDR2 is YYDKDF (reference sequence). CDR3 DNA sequence: TGTGCCACCAGCAGAGATTTTCGGGAGCAGTACTTT. Translating it yields CATSRDFREQYF.

The chain has TRBV5-1 and TRBJ2-3; D possibly corresponds to TRBD2 (5 bases). CDR3 size: 20 residues. Trimming removed 3 bases from V and 1 base from J, with 27 bases in between. CDR1 and CDR2 from the germline V gene are SGHRS and YFSETQ. CDR3 amino acids: CASSSGNWGIFQDRTDTQYF. The DNA for the CDR3 is TGCGCCAGCAGCTCCGGGAACTGGGGAATATTTCAAGACCGCACAGATACGCAGTATTTT. Variable domain in full (rest from reference TRBV5-1 and TRBJ2-3): KAGVTQTPRYLIKTRGQQVTLSCSPISGHRSVSWYQQTPGQGLQFLFEYFSETQRNKGNFPGRFSGRQFSNSRSEMNVSTLELGDSALYLCASSSGNWGIFQDRTDTQYFGPGTRLTVL.

In this sample, this clonotype turned up a few times. J is TRBJ1-2 and V is TRBV7-2; 7 nucleotides align to TRBD1. CDR3 length: 15 residues. Germline CDR1 and CDR2: SGHTA and FQGNSA. V lost 3 bases, J lost 7 bases, and 11 bases stayed unmatched. The CDR3 DNA is TGTGCCAGCAGCTTCTTAGGGACAGAGAATTCTGGCTACACCTTC. This gives the protein CASSFLGTENSGYTF.

The genes are TRBV2 and TRBJ1-4; tentative D call: TRBD1 (5 bases). V was shortened by 3 bases and J by 6 bases, with 14 bases between the two germline ends. This CDR3 has 15 residues. CDR1 is SNHLY, CDR2 FYNNEI, per germline. The CDR3 coding sequence is TGTGCCAGCAGTGATGCCGGGACGGGGGATGAAAAACTGTTTTTT. Translating it yields CASSDAGTGDEKLFF.

This clonotype was seen only a few times. The V gene is TRBV12-3 or TRBV12-4, the J gene TRBJ2-7, with 12 bases identical to TRBD1. This CDR3 is 14 amino acids long. Losses at the gene ends were 6 bases for V and 4 bases for J; bases not matched to a gene: 4. The CDR3 sequence is CASSWDRGRYEQYF. For the CDR3, the DNA is TGTGCCAGCAGCTGGGACAGGGGGCGTTACGAGCAGTACTTC.

J is TRBJ1-5 and V is TRBV2; TRBD1 agrees at 8 bases. The CDR3 runs 14 residues. CDR1 and CDR2 from the germline V gene are SNHLY and FYNNEI. The V gene end was trimmed by 6 bases and the J gene end by 4 bases; junction bases not matched to a gene: 5. CDR3 in DNA: TGTGCCAGCAGGGACAGGACAGGGAATCAGCCCCAGCATTTT. This gives the protein CASRDRTGNQPQHF.

As regards this clonotype: The junction does not match germline at one end; this may be a read error. The J gene is TRBJ2-7, the V gene TRBV5-1; D is perhaps TRBD2 (5 bases). The DNA end lines up better with TRBJ2-5; the J call may be wrong. CDR1 and CDR2 (germline): SGHRS, YFSETQ. This CDR3 has 14 residues. CDR3 coding DNA: TGCGCCAGTAGCTGGGGTCTAGCCGGAGAGACCCAGTACTTC. This encodes CASSWGLAGETQYF.

This clonotype was detected a few times. This chain links TRBV10-3 with TRBJ1-2, with 7 bases aligning to TRBD1. J lost 6 bases, V lost 2 bases, and 9 bases had no gene match. The CDR3 is 15 residues long. CDR1 is ENHRY and CDR2 is SYGVKD in the germline V gene. In nucleotides, the CDR3 is TGTGCCATCAGTGAGCTGACCGGGACAGCTAATGGCTACACCTTC. Translated, it gives CAISELTGTANGYTF.

V is TRBV6-5 and J is TRBJ2-7; tentatively, D is TRBD2 (6 bases). Per germline, CDR1 MNHEY and CDR2 SVGAGI. Trimming cost V 5 bases and J 3 bases, with 11 bases left between them. This CDR3 is 13 amino acids long. The DNA for the CDR3 is TGTGCCAGCAGTACCGGGACTTACTACGAGCAGTACTTC. It yields the protein CASSTGTYYEQYF.

This chain joins TRBV20-1 and TRBJ1-6, with D perhaps TRBD1 (6 bases). This CDR3 is built from 14 residues. Trimming stripped 1 base from V and 6 bases from J, with 10 bases between. In germline, CDR1 is DFQATT, CDR2 SNEGSKA (reference sequence). CDR3 nucleotide sequence: TGCAGTGCTAGAGGTGAGGGGGGTAATTCACCCCTCCACTTT. It encodes CSARGEGGNSPLHF.

The chain joins TRBV6-6 to TRBJ2-2; D not certain. The CDR3 has 15 amino acids. V shed 7 bases and J shed 0 bases, with 12 bases lying between them. Per germline, CDR1 MNHNY and CDR2 SVGAGI (reference sequence). As DNA, the CDR3 is TGTGCCAGCAATAGTGGCCAGCCGAACACCGGGGAGCTGTTTTTT. Translating it yields CASNSGQPNTGELFF.

The rearrangement uses TRBV3-1 and TRBJ2-7; possible D gene TRBD2, 5 bases. The CDR3 loop spans 17 amino acids. The V gene's germline CDR1 is LGHDT and CDR2 YNNKEL (reference sequence). Trimming shortened V by 0 bases and J by 7 bases, and 22 bases separated the two germline ends. The CDR3 DNA reads TGTGCCAGCAGCCAAGAGCCCCAGCGGAGCCCCGGGCATGAGCAGTACTTC. Translated, it gives CASSQEPQRSPGHEQYF.